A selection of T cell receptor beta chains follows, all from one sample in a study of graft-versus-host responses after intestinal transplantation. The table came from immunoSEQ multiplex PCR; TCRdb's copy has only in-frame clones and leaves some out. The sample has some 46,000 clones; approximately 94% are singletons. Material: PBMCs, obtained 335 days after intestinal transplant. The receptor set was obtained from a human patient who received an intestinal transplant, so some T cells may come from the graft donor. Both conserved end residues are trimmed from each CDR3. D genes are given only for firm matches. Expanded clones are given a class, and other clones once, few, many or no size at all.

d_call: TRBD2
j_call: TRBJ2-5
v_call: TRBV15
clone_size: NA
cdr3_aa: ATSRGGLAGGETQY

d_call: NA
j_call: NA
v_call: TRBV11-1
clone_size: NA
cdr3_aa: ASSLTLGTDTQH

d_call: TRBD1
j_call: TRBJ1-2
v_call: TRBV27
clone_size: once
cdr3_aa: ASSLRYRGQGGYT

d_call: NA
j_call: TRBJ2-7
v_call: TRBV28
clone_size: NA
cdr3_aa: ASSLVEAYEQY

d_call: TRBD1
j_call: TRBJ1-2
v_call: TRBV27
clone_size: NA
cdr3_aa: ASSPTGDYGYT

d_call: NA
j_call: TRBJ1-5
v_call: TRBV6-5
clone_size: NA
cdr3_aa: ASSYSGGFDQPQH

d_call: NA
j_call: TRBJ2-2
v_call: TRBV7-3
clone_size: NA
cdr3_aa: ASSWGHTGELF

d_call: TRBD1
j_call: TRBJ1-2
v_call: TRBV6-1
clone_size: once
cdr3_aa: ASSQQGAGLYGYT

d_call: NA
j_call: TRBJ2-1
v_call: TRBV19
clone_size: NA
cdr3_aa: ASSPPSYNEQF

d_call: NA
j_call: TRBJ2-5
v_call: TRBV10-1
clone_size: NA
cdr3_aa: ASSKPGETQY

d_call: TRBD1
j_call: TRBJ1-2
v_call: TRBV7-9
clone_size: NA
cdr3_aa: ASRRADRGHGYT

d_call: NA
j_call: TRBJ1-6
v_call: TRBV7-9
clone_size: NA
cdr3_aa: ASSLESLGYSPLH

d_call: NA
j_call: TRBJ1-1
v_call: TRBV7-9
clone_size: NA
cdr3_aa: ASTHTGQTGSEAF

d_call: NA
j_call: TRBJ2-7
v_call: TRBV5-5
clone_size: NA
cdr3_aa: ASSAGGNEQY

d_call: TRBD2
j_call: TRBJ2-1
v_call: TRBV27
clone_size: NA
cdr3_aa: ASSFTLAGAGDEQF

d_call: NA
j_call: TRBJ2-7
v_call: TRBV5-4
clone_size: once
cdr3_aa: ASSLGQIHSYEQY

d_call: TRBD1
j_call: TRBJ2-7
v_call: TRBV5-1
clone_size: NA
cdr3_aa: ASSFGDRDEQY

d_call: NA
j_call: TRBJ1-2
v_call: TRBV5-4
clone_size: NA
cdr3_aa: ASTSFNYGYT

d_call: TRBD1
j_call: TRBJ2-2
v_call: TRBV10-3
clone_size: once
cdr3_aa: AVQGATGELF

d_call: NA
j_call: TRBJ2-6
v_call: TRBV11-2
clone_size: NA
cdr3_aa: ASSLASGANVLT

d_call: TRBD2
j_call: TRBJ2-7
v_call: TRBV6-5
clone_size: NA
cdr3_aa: AIGGSNYEQY

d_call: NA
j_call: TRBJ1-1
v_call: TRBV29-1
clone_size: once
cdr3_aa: SAEDILKTEAF

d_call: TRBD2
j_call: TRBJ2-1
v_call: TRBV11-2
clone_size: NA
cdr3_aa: ASSPNPGGPNEQF

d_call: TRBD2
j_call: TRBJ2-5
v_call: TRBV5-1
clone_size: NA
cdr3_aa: ASSLLAGVRETQY